The 22 T cell receptor beta chains presented below share a single source sample, sequenced in a study of blood T cell repertoires in COVID-19. Clones were sequenced by immunoSEQ multiplex PCR, and TCRdb holds only the in-frame ones, with some missing. The sample contains a few hundred thousand clones, approximately 86% of which appear only once. Sequencing used peripheral blood. The receptor source for this set is a woman aged 55-70 years with COVID-19, enrolled during active disease.

The rearrangement links TRBV30 to TRBJ1-5, with 9 bases aligning to TRBD1. V lost 0 bases and J lost 2; bases outside the gene matches: 11. The CDR3 is made up of 18 amino acids. Germline V CDR1 and CDR2: GTSNPN, SVGIG (reference sequence). The CDR3 is CAWSVRWGQGFGNQPQHF. The CDR3 nucleotides are TGTGCCTGGAGTGTACGGTGGGGACAGGGCTTTGGCAATCAGCCCCAGCATTTT. The whole variable domain, remainder taken from reference TRBV30 and TRBJ1-5, is SQTIHQWPATLVQPVGSPLSLECTVEGTSNPNLYWYRQAAGRGLQLLFYSVGIGQISSEVPQNLSASRPQDRQFILSSKKLLLSDSGFYLCAWSVRWGQGFGNQPQHFGDGTRLSIL.

V gene TRBV4-3 combines with J gene TRBJ2-3, with TRBD2 as a possible D gene (6 bases). Germline V CDR1 and CDR2: LGHNA, YSLEER. Trimming pared 1 base from V and 4 bases from J, leaving 9 bases between. The CDR3 length is 14 residues. The CDR3 DNA reads TGCGCCAGCAGCCAAGGACTAGGCGCAGATACGCAGTATTTT. It yields the protein CASSQGLGADTQYF.

V usage is TRBV4-3 and J usage is TRBJ2-2; 8 bases line up with TRBD2. The junction had 17 bases not matched to a gene; V was cut back by 4 bases and J by 1 base. The CDR3 length is 20 residues. Germline CDR1 and CDR2: LGHNA and YSLEER. The CDR3 loop reads CASSPRLRAAGVGNTGELFF. In DNA form, the CDR3 reads TGCGCCAGCAGCCCCAGACTAAGGGCAGCGGGGGTTGGGAACACCGGGGAGCTGTTTTTT.

The CDR3 region is CASSIGFGQDFYGYTF. CDR3 nucleotide sequence: TGTGCCAGCTCTATCGGTTTTGGACAGGACTTCTATGGCTACACCTTC. The chain carries TRBV18 and TRBJ1-2; 7 bases are a match to TRBD1. The CDR3 consists of 16 residues. Germline lookup yields CDR1 KGHSH and CDR2 LQKENI. V dropped 6 bases and J dropped 4; count of bases not matched to a gene: 14.

This clone was counted only a few times. CDR3 protein: CASSEDQTGGQPQHF. The DNA for the CDR3 is TGTGCCAGCAGTGAAGACCAGACAGGGGGTCAGCCCCAGCATTTT. The V gene is TRBV2, the J gene TRBJ1-5, with 9 bases fitting TRBD1. The V gene's germline CDR1 is SNHLY and CDR2 FYNNEI. The CDR3 runs to 15 residues. The trim removed 1 base at V and 6 bases at J, leaving 4 bases unmatched.

The chain joins TRBV7-9 to TRBJ1-5; TRBD1 matches at 7 bases. The CDR3 spans 18 residues. The J segment lost 0 bases and the V segment lost 5 bases, leaving 13 bases of the junction unmatched. The germline V gene encodes CDR1 SEHNR and CDR2 FQNEAQ (reference sequence). The CDR3, as DNA: TGTGCCAGCAGCGCCAGGGGGGCCGGCGTTCTTAGCAATCAGCCCCAGCATTTT. This gives the protein CASSARGAGVLSNQPQHF.

This chain uses TRBV5-1 with TRBJ1-3, with D uncertain. CDR1 is SGHRS and CDR2 is YFSETQ in the germline V gene. This CDR3 region has 14 residues. V lost 4 bases, J lost 0 bases, and 8 bases lay in between. CDR3 nucleotides: TGCGCCAGCAGCCTGAGGAGCTCTGGAAACACCATATATTTT. Translated, it gives CASSLRSSGNTIYF.

V usage is TRBV9 and J usage is TRBJ1-2; 7 positions agree with TRBD1. The CDR3 totals 12 residues. Germline CDR1 SGDLS, CDR2 YYNGEE. Unmatched junction bases numbered 4, after V lost 4 bases and J lost 7 bases. In DNA form, the CDR3 reads TGTGCCAGCAGCCCCGACAGGGCTGGCTACACCTTC. It yields the protein CASSPDRAGYTF.

This chain connects TRBV5-8 to TRBJ2-2; unclear D gene. V was trimmed by 1 base and J by 6 bases, leaving 16 bases between them. CDR1 is SGHTS and CDR2 is YDEGEE in the germline V gene. The CDR3 totals 16 residues. The CDR3 nucleotides are TGTGCCAGCAGCTTGTCCCATGGGCTCTTGCCCGGGGAGCTGTTTTTT. This codes for CASSLSHGLLPGELFF.

The rearrangement links TRBV5-1 to TRBJ2-7; D is perhaps TRBD1 (6 bases). The CDR3 consists of 15 residues. Trimming stripped 0 bases from V and 4 bases from J, with 14 bases between. From germline, CDR1 is SGHRS and CDR2 YFSETQ. CDR3 DNA sequence: TGCGCCAGCAGCTTGGAGGACAGTTCCTTTTACGAGCAGTACTTC. This translates into CASSLEDSSFYEQYF.

The chain employs TRBV4-1 and TRBJ2-5; 8 nucleotides agree with TRBD2. The CDR3 is 16 residues long. With 0 bases clipped from V and 1 base from J, the junction kept 4 bases outside the gene matches. Per germline, CDR1 MGHRA and CDR2 YSYEKL. CDR3 amino acids: CASSQDPGGVQETQYF. For the CDR3, the DNA is TGCGCCAGCAGCCAAGATCCGGGAGGGGTCCAAGAGACCCAGTACTTC.

The chain uses TRBV4-3 and TRBJ1-6; D is ambiguous. V was clipped by 4 bases and J by 0 bases, with 19 bases between them. The germline V gene has CDR1 LGHNA and CDR2 YSLEER. The CDR3 has 19 amino acids. The CDR3 region has the DNA TGCGCCAGCAGCCTCCGCCTGACTTACTCGAGCTCCTATAATTCACCCCTCCACTTT. Encoded protein: CASSLRLTYSSSYNSPLHF.

The rearrangement uses TRBV5-1 and TRBJ1-3; 8 positions match TRBD1. CDR1 SGHRS and CDR2 YFSETQ come from the germline V gene. The trim removed 0 bases at V and 1 base at J, leaving 3 bases unmatched. This CDR3 is 16 amino acids long. The CDR3 bases are TGCGCCAGCAGCTTGGGAAACAGGGGGTCTGGAAACACCATATATTTT. It encodes CASSLGNRGSGNTIYF.

This chain joins TRBV5-1 and TRBJ2-5; TRBD2 aligns across 11 bases. The junction had 2 bases not matched to a gene; V was cut back by 2 bases and J by 5 bases. Germline CDR1 and CDR2: SGHRS and YFSETQ. This CDR3 is built from 14 residues. The CDR3 DNA reads as TGCGCCAGCAGCTTTAGCGGGAGGGGCGAGACCCAGTACTTC. Amino acid sequence: CASSFSGRGETQYF. The entire variable domain, with the rest obtained from reference TRBV5-1 and TRBJ2-5, is as follows: KAGVTQTPRYLIKTRGQQVTLSCSPISGHRSVSWYQQTPGQGLQFLFEYFSETQRNKGNFPGRFSGRQFSNSRSEMNVSTLELGDSALYLCASSFSGRGETQYFGPGTRLLVL.

The chain recombines TRBV18 with TRBJ2-7, with no clear D. Per germline, CDR1 KGHSH and CDR2 LQKENI. This CDR3 region has 12 residues. Trimming removed 5 bases from V and 3 bases from J, with 8 bases in between. The chain's CDR3 is CASSTEDYEQYF. The CDR3 DNA sequence: TGTGCCAGCTCAACTGAGGACTACGAGCAGTACTTC.

This chain joins TRBV19 and TRBJ1-1; no reliable D call. This CDR3 spans 12 amino acids. In germline, CDR1 is LNHDA, CDR2 SQIVND (reference sequence). V lost 6 bases, J lost 4 bases, and 9 bases lay in between. CDR3 nucleotides: TGTGCCAGTAGGAGCCAGGCCACTGAAGCTTTCTTT. Protein sequence: CASRSQATEAFF.

About this clone: One end of the junction fails to match germline, which may point to a read error. The CDR3 here is CASREGLATQYF. DNA for the CDR3: TGTGCCAGCCGTGAGGGTTTAGCGACCCAGTACTTC. This rearrangement joins TRBV6-1 to TRBJ2-5; tentatively, D is TRBD2 (5 bases). The CDR3 sequence is 12 residues long. Germline CDR1 is MNHNS and CDR2 is SASEGT.

This clone came up once. The rearrangement joins TRBV6-5 to TRBJ1-2; no definite D call. Germline CDR1 MNHEY, CDR2 SVGAGI. This CDR3 spans 12 amino acids. V lost 6 bases, J lost 7 bases, and 12 bases lay in between. CDR3 nucleotides: TGTGCCAGCAGCCAAACACGGAGTGGCTACACCTTC. Translating it yields CASSQTRSGYTF.

V is TRBV6-6 and J is TRBJ2-5; 7 positions match TRBD1. This CDR3 region has 15 residues. Unmatched junction bases numbered 7, after V lost 4 bases and J lost 2 bases. Germline CDR1 reads MNHNY; CDR2 reads SVGAGI (reference sequence). The CDR3 here is CASSSPPRGQETQYF. The CDR3 bases are TGTGCCAGCAGTTCGCCCCCCAGGGGGCAAGAGACCCAGTACTTC.

V and J are TRBV7-3 and TRBJ2-3; 8 bases fit TRBD2. This CDR3 comprises 17 residues. Per the germline V gene, CDR1 is SGHTA and CDR2 is FQGTGA. V lost 3 bases to trimming and J lost 2 bases; unmatched junction nucleotides: 10. The CDR3 DNA follows: TGTGCCAGCAGCTTCCTAAGAATTAGCGGGGACACAGATACGCAGTATTTT. It codes for CASSFLRISGDTDTQYF.

The chain links TRBV30 to TRBJ1-2; D gene unclear. The CDR3 loop spans 11 amino acids. Trimming pared 8 bases from V and 2 bases from J, leaving 9 bases between. Germline loops: CDR1 GTSNPN, CDR2 SVGIG (reference sequence). The CDR3: CAVGENYGYTF. In nucleotides, the CDR3 is TGTGCCGTTGGGGAGAACTATGGCTACACCTTC.

The chain joins TRBV18 to TRBJ1-2, with D perhaps TRBD1 (5 bases). CDR3 length: 15 amino acids. CDR1 is KGHSH, CDR2 LQKENI, per germline. V was cut by 4 bases and J by 4 bases, with 16 bases left in between. This CDR3 is CASSLGPTAGYGYTF. DNA of the CDR3: TGTGCCAGCTCACTCGGTCCGACAGCTGGCTATGGCTACACCTTC.